What follows is one T cell receptor beta chain and its context. Its specificity is unknown. This record comes from a study of CD8+ T cells in alopecia areata. Broader study findings: In lesional scalp, particularly from alopecia totalis/universalis, clonality was higher than in normal scalp. Scalp samples also yield sequences of resident alphabeta T cells from normal skin.

The CDR3 sequence is 13 residues long. Trimming pared 5 bases from V and 6 bases from J, leaving 11 bases between. In germline, CDR1 is SEHNR, CDR2 FQNEAQ (reference sequence). RNA extraction was followed by reverse transcription into cDNA, which acted as the sequencing template. Profiled with immunoSEQ multiplex PCR; TCRdb holds only in-frame clones, not every one. The sample has about 150,000 clones, around 50% seen once. Here the sequenced sample was CD8+ T cells sorted from blood, taken at week 0. This sequence joins TRBV7-9 and TRBJ1-5, with TRBD1 as a possible D gene (5 bases). The clonotype originates from a human donor with alopecia areata. The DNA for the CDR3 is TGTGCCAGCAGCCCCGGGGCGGGTCAGCCCCAGCATTTT. Residues: CASSPGAGQPQHF.